These 14 T cell receptor beta chains were all obtained from the same sample, sequenced in a study of glioma-infiltrating T cells. Amplification of TCR alpha and beta CDR3 regions from RNA used iRepertoire nested multiplex PCR. TCRdb re-analysed the multiplex PCR reads in MiXCR, keeping a single row per CDR3 protein. The table has around 99,000 distinct CDR3 sequences, 25% to 30% seen once. Sequencing used glioma tissue, nonneoplastic brain tissue, or PBMCs (not recorded which). These receptors came from a human donor with low-grade glioma or glioblastoma, undergoing nonglioma brain surgery, or in good health (not recorded which).

This chain's CDR3 is CAWSVGTSGSFQETQYF. The CDR3 nucleotides read TGTGCCTGGAGTGTAGGGACTAGCGGGAGCTTCCAAGAGACCCAGTACTTC. This sequence joins TRBV30 and TRBJ2-5; 14 bases are shared with TRBD2. V trimming: 0 bases; J trimming: 1 base; junction bases outside the gene matches: 4. CDR1 is GTSNPN, CDR2 SVGIG, per germline (reference sequence). The CDR3 runs 17 residues.

A note on this clonotype: Just one base apart from a much larger clone, this may be a read error. The chain uses TRBV5-1 and TRBJ2-3; D gene unclear. The germline V gene encodes CDR1 SGHRS and CDR2 YFSETQ. The V end lost 7 bases, the J end lost 0 bases, and 24 bases lay between the germline ends. The CDR3 is 18 residues long. Here the CDR3 reads CASGQNIFSRASTDTQYF. The CDR3 DNA is TGCGCCAGCGGCCAAAACATCTTTAGTAGGGCTAGCACAGATACGCAGTATTTT.

This rearrangement joins TRBV14 to TRBJ1-6, with D hard to call. The V end lost 0 bases, the J end lost 9 bases, and 12 bases lay between the germline ends. CDR3 length equals 15 residues. Looked up from germline, CDR1 is SGHDN and CDR2 is FVKESK. This CDR3 is CASSQDQYFRSPLHF. The CDR3 DNA sequence: TGTGCCAGCAGCCAAGATCAGTATTTTCGTTCACCCCTCCACTTT. The whole variable domain, filled in from reference TRBV14 and TRBJ1-6, reads EAGVTQFPSHSVIEKGQTVTLRCDPISGHDNLYWYRRVMGKEIKFLLHFVKESKQDESGMPNNRFLAERTGGTYSTLKVQPAELEDSGVYFCASSQDQYFRSPLHFGNGTRLTVT.

This clonotype was counted many times. V gene TRBV6-6 combines with J gene TRBJ1-2; D unresolved. The germline V gene has CDR1 MNHNY and CDR2 SVGAGI (reference sequence). V lost 2 bases and J 4 bases, leaving 8 bases between the germline ends. This CDR3 has 13 amino acids. For the CDR3, the DNA is TGTGCCAGCAGTTACAGGCAGAGCTATGGCTACACCTTC. This encodes CASSYRQSYGYTF.

This clonotype was picked up many times. The V and J genes are TRBV29-1 and TRBJ2-7; 12 nucleotides line up with TRBD2. Looked up from germline, CDR1 is SQVTM and CDR2 is ANQGSEA. The CDR3 has 15 amino acids. Trimming took 4 bases from V and 0 from J; bases not matched to a gene: 4. The CDR3 spells CSVGGLAGPSYEQYF. The CDR3 DNA follows: TGCAGCGTTGGCGGACTAGCGGGGCCCTCCTACGAGCAGTACTTC.

This clonotype was picked up many times. The V and J genes are TRBV6-1 and TRBJ2-1; D is unclear. Germline assignment: CDR1 MNHNS and CDR2 SASEGT. The CDR3 contains 13 residues. V was pared by 6 bases and J by 6 bases, with 12 bases between. The CDR3 nucleotides are TGTGCCAGCAGGGGGATCACGGGCAATGAGCAGTTCTTC. This encodes CASRGITGNEQFF.

The chain links TRBV10-3 to TRBJ1-1; no reliable D call. Trimming pared 3 bases from V and 8 bases from J, leaving 13 bases between. The CDR3 covers 13 residues. CDR1 is ENHRY and CDR2 is SYGVKD in the germline V gene. This chain's CDR3 is CAISEPRVVEAFF. CDR3 in DNA: TGTGCCATCAGTGAACCCCGAGTGGTGGAAGCTTTCTTT.

This clonotype was seen a few times. V usage is TRBV11-3 and J usage is TRBJ1-5, with D possibly matching TRBD1 (5 bases). Germline V gene lookup returns CDR1 SGHNT and CDR2 YENEEA. CDR3 length: 16 amino acids. The V end lost 10 bases, the J end lost 3 bases, and 22 bases lay between the germline ends. The CDR3 DNA reads as TGTGCCACCACAGGTGTGGTGACTTGTAACAATCAGCCCCAGCATTTT. This sequence encodes CATTGVVTCNNQPQHF.

This sequence joins TRBV6-6 and TRBJ2-1, with D unclear. The V end was cut by 10 bases, the J end by 3 bases, with 16 bases between. The CDR3 consists of 14 residues. The germline CDR1 and CDR2 sequences are MNHNY and SVGAGI (reference sequence). CDR3 region: CATTGPSDYNEQFF. In DNA form, the CDR3 reads TGTGCCACCACCGGTCCAAGTGACTACAATGAGCAGTTCTTC.

This clonotype was seen at least ten times. The rearrangement uses TRBV29-1 and TRBJ2-2; 13 nucleotides align to TRBD2. Germline V gene lookup returns CDR1 SQVTM and CDR2 ANQGSEA. J lost 5 bases, V lost 8 bases, and 8 bases had no gene match. The CDR3 totals 15 residues. The CDR3 here is CSIWTSGRVTGELFF. The CDR3 DNA is TGCAGCATATGGACTAGCGGGAGAGTAACCGGGGAGCTGTTTTTT.

This clonotype was counted only a few times. The chain couples TRBV9 to TRBJ1-2; D remains unclear. The CDR3 sequence is 10 residues long. CDR1 is SGDLS, CDR2 YYNGEE, per germline. Trimming took off 7 bases at V and 7 bases at J, with 8 bases between the two ends. The CDR3 sequence is CASGGFGYTF. The CDR3 DNA reads TGTGCCAGCGGAGGGTTTGGCTACACCTTC.

This clonotype came up once. This may arise from a read error, as a much more abundant clone is one base away. The chain is built from TRBV14 and TRBJ2-1, with 8 bases identical to TRBD2. The germline V gene encodes CDR1 SGHDN and CDR2 FVKESK. The CDR3 runs 15 residues. V lost 5 bases and J lost 8; bases outside the gene matches: 11. The CDR3 region is CASSEPGLGTHEQFF. The DNA of the CDR3 is TGTGCCAGCAGCGAGCCGGGACTAGGGACCCATGAGCAGTTCTTC. Full variable domain (missing parts from reference TRBV14 and TRBJ2-1): EAGVTQFPSHSVIEKGQTVTLRCDPISGHDNLYWYRRVMGKEIKFLLHFVKESKQDESGMPNNRFLAERTGGTYSTLKVQPAELEDSGVYFCASSEPGLGTHEQFFGPGTRLTVL.

There are many counts of this clonotype. This chain connects TRBV7-9 to TRBJ1-2; 9 bases are shared with TRBD1. Losses at the gene ends were 3 bases for V and 5 bases for J; bases not matched to a gene: 4. The CDR3 runs 14 residues. Germline V gene sequence: CDR1 SEHNR, CDR2 FQNEAQ (reference sequence). CDR3 nucleotide sequence: TGTGCCAGCAGCTTGCCGGACAGGGGATATGGCTACACCTTC. Translated, it gives CASSLPDRGYGYTF.

This clonotype came up many times. The chain's CDR3 is CASSRDTVSNQPQHF. CDR3 DNA: TGCGCCAGCAGCCGCGACACAGTTAGCAATCAGCCCCAGCATTTT. The rearrangement uses TRBV4-3 and TRBJ1-5; D not resolved. The V gene lost 4 bases and the J gene lost 0 bases, with 10 bases spanning the gap. The CDR3 has 15 amino acids. In germline, CDR1 is LGHNA, CDR2 YSLEER.